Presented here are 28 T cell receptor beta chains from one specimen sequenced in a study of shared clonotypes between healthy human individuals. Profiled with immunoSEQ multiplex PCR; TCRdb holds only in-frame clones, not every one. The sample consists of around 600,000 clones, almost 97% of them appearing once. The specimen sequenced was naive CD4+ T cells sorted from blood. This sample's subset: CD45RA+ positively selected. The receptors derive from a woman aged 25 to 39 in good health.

The chain's CDR3 is CASRRGRGRTSGNTIYF. The CDR3 DNA reads as TGTGCCAGCAGAAGAGGCCGGGGACGGACCTCTGGAAACACCATATATTTT. The V and J genes are TRBV27 and TRBJ1-3; TRBD1 is a possible D gene (5 bases). Trimming stripped 6 bases from V and 0 bases from J, with 18 bases between. CDR1 and CDR2 from the germline V gene are MNHEY and SMNVEV (reference sequence). This CDR3 has 17 residues.

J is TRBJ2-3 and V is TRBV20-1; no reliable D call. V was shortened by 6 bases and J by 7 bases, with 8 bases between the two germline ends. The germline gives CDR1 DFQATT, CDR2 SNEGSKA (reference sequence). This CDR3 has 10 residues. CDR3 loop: CSAESYTQYF. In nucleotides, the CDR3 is TGCAGTGCGGAAAGCTATACGCAGTATTTT.

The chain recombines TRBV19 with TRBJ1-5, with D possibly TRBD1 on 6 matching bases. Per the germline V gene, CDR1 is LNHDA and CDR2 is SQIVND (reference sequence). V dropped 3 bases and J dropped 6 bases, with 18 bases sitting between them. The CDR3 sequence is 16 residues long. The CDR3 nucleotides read TGTGCCAGTAGTATCAGCCAGGGGATGGGAGTTCAGCCCCAGCATTTT. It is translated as CASSISQGMGVQPQHF.

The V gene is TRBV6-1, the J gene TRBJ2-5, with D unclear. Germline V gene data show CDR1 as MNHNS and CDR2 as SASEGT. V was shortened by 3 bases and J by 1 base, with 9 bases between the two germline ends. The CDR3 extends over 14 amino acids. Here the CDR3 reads CASSDVSRQETQYF. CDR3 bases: TGTGCCAGCAGTGATGTCTCCCGCCAAGAGACCCAGTACTTC.

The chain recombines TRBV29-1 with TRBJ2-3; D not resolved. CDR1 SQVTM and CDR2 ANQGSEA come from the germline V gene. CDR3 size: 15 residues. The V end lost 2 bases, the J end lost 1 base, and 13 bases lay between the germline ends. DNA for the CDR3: TGCAGCGTTGAAAAGCCGGCGATCGGCACAGATACGCAGTATTTT. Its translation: CSVEKPAIGTDTQYF.

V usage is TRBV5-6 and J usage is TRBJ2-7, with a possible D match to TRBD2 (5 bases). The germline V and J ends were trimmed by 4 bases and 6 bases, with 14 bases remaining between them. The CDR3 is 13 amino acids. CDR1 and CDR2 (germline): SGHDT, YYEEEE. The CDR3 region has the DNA TGTGCCAGCAGCCCAGGAGCGGCCTTCGAGCAGTACTTC. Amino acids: CASSPGAAFEQYF.

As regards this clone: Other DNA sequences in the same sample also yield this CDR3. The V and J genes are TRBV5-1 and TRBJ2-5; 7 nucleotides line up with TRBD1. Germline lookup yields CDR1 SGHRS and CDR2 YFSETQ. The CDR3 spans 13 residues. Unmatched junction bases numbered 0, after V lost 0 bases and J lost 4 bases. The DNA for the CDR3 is TGCGCCAGCAGCTTGGACAGGGGAGAGACCCAGTACTTC. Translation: CASSLDRGETQYF.

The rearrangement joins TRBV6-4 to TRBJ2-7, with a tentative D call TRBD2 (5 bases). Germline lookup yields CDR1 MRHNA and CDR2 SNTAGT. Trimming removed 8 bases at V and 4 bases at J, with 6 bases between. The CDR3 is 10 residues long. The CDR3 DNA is TGTGCCAGCGAGCGGTACGAGCAGTACTTC. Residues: CASERYEQYF.

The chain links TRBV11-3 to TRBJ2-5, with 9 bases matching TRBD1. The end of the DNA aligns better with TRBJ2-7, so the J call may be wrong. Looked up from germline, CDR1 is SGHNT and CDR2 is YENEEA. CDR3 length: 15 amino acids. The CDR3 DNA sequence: TGTGCCAGCAGCTTAGGTGGGACAGGGTCCTACGAGCAGTACTTC. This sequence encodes CASSLGGTGSYEQYF.

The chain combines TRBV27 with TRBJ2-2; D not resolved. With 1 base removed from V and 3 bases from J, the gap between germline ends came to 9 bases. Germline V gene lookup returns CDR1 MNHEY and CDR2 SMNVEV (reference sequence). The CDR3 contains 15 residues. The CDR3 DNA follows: TGTGCCAGCAGTTTATTAAGGGTAGACACCGGGGAGCTGTTTTTT. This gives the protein CASSLLRVDTGELFF.

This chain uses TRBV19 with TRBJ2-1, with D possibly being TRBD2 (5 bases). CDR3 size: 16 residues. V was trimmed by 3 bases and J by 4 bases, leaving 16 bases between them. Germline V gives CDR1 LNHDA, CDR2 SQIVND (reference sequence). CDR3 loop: CASSIGAALEYNEQFF. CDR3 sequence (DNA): TGTGCCAGTAGTATCGGAGCGGCCCTGGAATACAATGAGCAGTTCTTC.

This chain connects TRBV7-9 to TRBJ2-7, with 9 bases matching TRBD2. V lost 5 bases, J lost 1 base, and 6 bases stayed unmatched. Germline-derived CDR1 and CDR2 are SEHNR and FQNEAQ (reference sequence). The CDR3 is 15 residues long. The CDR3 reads CASSRSGRNSYEQYF. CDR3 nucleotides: TGTGCCAGCAGCAGAAGCGGGAGGAATTCCTACGAGCAGTACTTC.

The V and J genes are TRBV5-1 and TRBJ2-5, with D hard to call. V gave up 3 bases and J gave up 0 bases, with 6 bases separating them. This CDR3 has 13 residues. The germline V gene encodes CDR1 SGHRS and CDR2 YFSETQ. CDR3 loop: CASSSLYQETQYF. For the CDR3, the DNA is TGCGCCAGCAGCTCCCTATACCAAGAGACCCAGTACTTC.

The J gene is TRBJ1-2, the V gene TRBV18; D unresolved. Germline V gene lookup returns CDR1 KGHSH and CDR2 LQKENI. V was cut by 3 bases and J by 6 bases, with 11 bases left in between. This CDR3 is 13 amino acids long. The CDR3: CASSPGPSNGYTF. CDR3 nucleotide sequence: TGTGCCAGCTCACCCGGGCCCTCGAATGGCTACACCTTC.

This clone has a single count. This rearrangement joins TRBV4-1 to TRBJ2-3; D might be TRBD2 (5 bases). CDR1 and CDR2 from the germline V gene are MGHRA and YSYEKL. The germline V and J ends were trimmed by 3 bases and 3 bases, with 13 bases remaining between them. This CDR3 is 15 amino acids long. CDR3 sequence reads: CASSQSLRETDTQYF. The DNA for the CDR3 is TGCGCCAGCAGCCAGTCCCTTAGGGAGACAGATACGCAGTATTTT.

CDR3 DNA: TGCGCCAGCAGCTTGGTACCAGAGAACACTGAAGCTTTCTTT. Protein sequence: CASSLVPENTEAFF. This chain connects TRBV5-1 to TRBJ1-1; D unclear. The V gene's germline CDR1 is SGHRS and CDR2 YFSETQ. The CDR3 consists of 14 residues. V was trimmed by 0 bases and J by 1 base, leaving 7 bases between them. The full variable domain, completed using reference TRBV5-1 and TRBJ1-1, is KAGVTQTPRYLIKTRGQQVTLSCSPISGHRSVSWYQQTPGQGLQFLFEYFSETQRNKGNFPGRFSGRQFSNSRSEMNVSTLELGDSALYLCASSLVPENTEAFFGQGTRLTVV.

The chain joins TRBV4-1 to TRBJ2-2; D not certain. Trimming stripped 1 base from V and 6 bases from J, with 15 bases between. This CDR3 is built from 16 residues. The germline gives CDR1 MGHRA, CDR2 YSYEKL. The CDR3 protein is CASSQARLGLAGELFF. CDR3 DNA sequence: TGCGCCAGCAGCCAAGCCAGACTCGGGCTTGCCGGGGAGCTGTTTTTT.

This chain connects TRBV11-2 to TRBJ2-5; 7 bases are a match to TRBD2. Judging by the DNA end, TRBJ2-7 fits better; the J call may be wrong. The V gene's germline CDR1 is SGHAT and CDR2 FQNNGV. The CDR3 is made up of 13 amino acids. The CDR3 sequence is CATGRGNSYEQYF. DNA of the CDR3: TGTGCCACCGGGCGGGGGAATTCCTACGAGCAGTACTTC.

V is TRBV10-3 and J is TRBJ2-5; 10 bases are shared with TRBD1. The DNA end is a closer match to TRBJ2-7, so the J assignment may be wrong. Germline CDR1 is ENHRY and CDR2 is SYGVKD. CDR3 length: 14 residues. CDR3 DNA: TGTGCCATCAGCCCGCGGGACAGGGGCCACGAGCAGTACTTC. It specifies CAISPRDRGHEQYF.

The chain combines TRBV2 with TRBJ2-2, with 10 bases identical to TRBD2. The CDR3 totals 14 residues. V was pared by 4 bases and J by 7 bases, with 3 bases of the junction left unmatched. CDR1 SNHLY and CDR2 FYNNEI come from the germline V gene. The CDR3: CASSGTSGNGELFF. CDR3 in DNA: TGTGCCAGCAGTGGGACTAGCGGAAACGGGGAGCTGTTTTTT. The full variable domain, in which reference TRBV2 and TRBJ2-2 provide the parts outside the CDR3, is EPEVTQTPSHQVTQMGQEVILRCVPISNHLYFYWYRQILGQKVEFLVSFYNNEISEKSEIFDDQFSVERPDGSNFTLKIRSTKLEDSAMYFCASSGTSGNGELFFGEGSRLTVL.

The CDR3 spells CASSLHSGANTGELFF. CDR3 nucleotides: TGTGCCAGCAGCTTACACAGCGGGGCTAACACCGGGGAGCTGTTTTTT. The rearrangement links TRBV7-2 to TRBJ2-2, with 7 nucleotides matching TRBD2. CDR1 is SGHTA and CDR2 is FQGNSA in the germline V gene. CDR3 length: 16 residues. The trim removed 2 bases at V and 2 bases at J, leaving 5 bases unmatched.

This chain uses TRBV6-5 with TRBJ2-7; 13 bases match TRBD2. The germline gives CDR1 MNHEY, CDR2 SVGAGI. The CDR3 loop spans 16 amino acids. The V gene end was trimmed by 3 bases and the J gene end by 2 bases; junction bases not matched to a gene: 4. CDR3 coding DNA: TGTGCCAGCAGTTATTCTACTAGCGGGAGGGCCTACGAGCAGTACTTC. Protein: CASSYSTSGRAYEQYF.

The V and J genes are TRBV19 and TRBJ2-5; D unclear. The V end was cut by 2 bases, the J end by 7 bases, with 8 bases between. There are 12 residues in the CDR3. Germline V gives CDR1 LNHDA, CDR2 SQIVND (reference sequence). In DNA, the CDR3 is TGTGCCAGTAGTATATCTTGGGGGACCCAGTACTTC. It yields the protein CASSISWGTQYF.

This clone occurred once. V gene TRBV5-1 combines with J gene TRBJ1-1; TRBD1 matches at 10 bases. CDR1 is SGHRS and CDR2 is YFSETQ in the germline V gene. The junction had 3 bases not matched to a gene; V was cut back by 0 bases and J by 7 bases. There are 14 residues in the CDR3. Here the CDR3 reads CASSLGQGAGEAFF. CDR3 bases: TGCGCCAGCAGCTTGGGACAGGGGGCCGGTGAAGCTTTCTTT.

The CDR3 nucleotides read TGTGCCTGGATGTTGGGCGTCCCACCCCTCCACTTT. Translated: CAWMLGVPPLHF. The chain links TRBV30 to TRBJ1-6, with D unclear. Germline V lookup: CDR1 GTSNPN, CDR2 SVGIG (reference sequence). The germline V and J ends were trimmed by 4 bases and 11 bases, with 12 bases remaining between them. The CDR3 has 12 residues.

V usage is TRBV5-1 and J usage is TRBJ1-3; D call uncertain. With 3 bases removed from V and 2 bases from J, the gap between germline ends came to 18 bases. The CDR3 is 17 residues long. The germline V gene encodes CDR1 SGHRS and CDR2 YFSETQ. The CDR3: CASSYQTHSDPGNTIYF. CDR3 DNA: TGCGCCAGCAGCTACCAGACCCACTCAGACCCTGGAAACACCATATATTTT.

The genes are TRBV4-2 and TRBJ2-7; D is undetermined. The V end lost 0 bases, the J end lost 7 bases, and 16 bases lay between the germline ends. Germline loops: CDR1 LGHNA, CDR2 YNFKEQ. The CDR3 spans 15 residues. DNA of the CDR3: TGTGCCAGCAGCCAAGAACCCGGTTCCAGCCGGGAGCAGTACTTC. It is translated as CASSQEPGSSREQYF.

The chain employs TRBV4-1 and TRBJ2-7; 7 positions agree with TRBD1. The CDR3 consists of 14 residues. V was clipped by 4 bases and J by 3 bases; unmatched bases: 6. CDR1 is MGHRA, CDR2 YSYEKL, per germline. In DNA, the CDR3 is TGCGCCAGCAGCCGAGAAAGGGACAGCTACGAGCAGTACTTC. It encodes CASSRERDSYEQYF.